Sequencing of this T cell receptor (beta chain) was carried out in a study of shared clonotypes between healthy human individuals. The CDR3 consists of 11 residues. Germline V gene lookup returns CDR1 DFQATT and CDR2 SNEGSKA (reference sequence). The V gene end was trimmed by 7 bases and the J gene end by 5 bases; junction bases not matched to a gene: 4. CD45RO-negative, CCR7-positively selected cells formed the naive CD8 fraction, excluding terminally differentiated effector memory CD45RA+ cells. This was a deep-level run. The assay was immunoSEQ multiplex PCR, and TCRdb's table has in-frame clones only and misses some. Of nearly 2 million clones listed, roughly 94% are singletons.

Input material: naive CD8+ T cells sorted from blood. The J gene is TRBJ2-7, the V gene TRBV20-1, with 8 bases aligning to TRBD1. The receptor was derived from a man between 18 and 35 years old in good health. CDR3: CSVPDRDEQYF. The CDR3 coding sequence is TGCAGTGTCCCGGACAGGGACGAGCAGTACTTC.